The 21 T cell receptor beta chains in this list originate from one sample, sequenced in a study of T cell changes during pregnancy in multiple sclerosis. Assay used: immunoSEQ multiplex PCR; TCRdb lists only in-frame clones, some missing. The repertoire includes about 98,000 clones, 90% to 95% of them detected once, and 2% to 3% sits in the top ten. The source was peripheral blood, collected after pregnancy. The receptors here all came from a female donor in good health, enrolled as a control in a pregnancy study.

The chain couples TRBV28 to TRBJ2-7; the D gene is possibly TRBD2 (6 bases). Germline V lookup: CDR1 MDHEN, CDR2 SYDVKM. The CDR3 runs 12 residues. V lost 6 bases, J lost 4 bases, and 10 bases lay in between. CDR3 bases: TGTGCCAGCAGCCCCGCGGGGTACGAGCAGTACTTC. It codes for CASSPAGYEQYF.

The chain carries TRBV14 and TRBJ1-1; 7 positions match TRBD1. The junction had 12 bases not matched to a gene; V was cut back by 4 bases and J by 4 bases. The CDR3 loop spans 16 amino acids. CDR1 SGHDN and CDR2 FVKESK come from the germline V gene. The CDR3 sequence: CASSLYSTGVATEAFF. The CDR3 DNA follows: TGTGCCAGCAGCCTATATTCTACAGGGGTGGCCACTGAAGCTTTCTTT. The entire variable domain, with the rest obtained from reference TRBV14 and TRBJ1-1, is as follows: EAGVTQFPSHSVIEKGQTVTLRCDPISGHDNLYWYRRVMGKEIKFLLHFVKESKQDESGMPNNRFLAERTGGTYSTLKVQPAELEDSGVYFCASSLYSTGVATEAFFGQGTRLTVV.

This chain joins TRBV10-3 and TRBJ1-6; 7 nucleotides line up with TRBD1. Germline assignment: CDR1 ENHRY and CDR2 SYGVKD. With V trimmed by 9 bases and J by 6 bases, 5 bases remained unmatched. This CDR3 is built from 13 residues. CDR3 amino acids: CAIHRDSNSPLHF. The CDR3 nucleotides read TGTGCCATACACCGGGACAGTAATTCACCCCTCCACTTT.

The chain uses TRBV30 and TRBJ2-5, with D tentatively TRBD2 (6 bases). This CDR3 is built from 14 residues. The V gene lost 0 bases and the J gene lost 5 bases, with 13 bases spanning the gap. Per germline, CDR1 GTSNPN and CDR2 SVGIG (reference sequence). This CDR3 reads CAWSVPEGGETQYF. The CDR3 DNA reads as TGTGCCTGGAGTGTGCCGGAGGGTGGGGAGACCCAGTACTTC. The full variable domain, with the rest looked up from reference TRBV30 and TRBJ2-5, is SQTIHQWPATLVQPVGSPLSLECTVEGTSNPNLYWYRQAAGRGLQLLFYSVGIGQISSEVPQNLSASRPQDRQFILSSKKLLLSDSGFYLCAWSVPEGGETQYFGPGTRLLVL.

CDR3 nucleotide sequence: TGTGCCAGCAGCTTGGACATAGCGGGAGGTCTCGAGGAGCAGTACTTC. Its protein is CASSLDIAGGLEEQYF. The chain joins TRBV7-2 to TRBJ2-7; TRBD2 aligns across 10 bases. The CDR3 is 16 residues long. Trimming took 3 bases from V and 7 from J; bases not matched to a gene: 12. Germline-derived CDR1 and CDR2 are SGHTA and FQGNSA.

The gene calls are TRBV19 and TRBJ2-2; TRBD1 aligns across 8 bases. Germline trimming cut 7 bases from V and 4 bases from J; bases unmatched to any gene: 8. Germline V gives CDR1 LNHDA, CDR2 SQIVND (reference sequence). CDR3 length equals 15 residues. CDR3: CASKVEQGGTGELFF. As DNA, the CDR3 is TGTGCCAGTAAGGTGGAACAGGGGGGCACCGGGGAGCTGTTTTTT.

Only a few counts were recorded for this clone. This rearrangement joins TRBV13 to TRBJ1-1; no clear D gene. V lost 2 bases, J lost 6 bases, and 4 bases lay in between. This CDR3 has 11 amino acids. Germline CDR1 reads PRHDT; CDR2 reads FYEKMQ (reference sequence). Here the CDR3 DNA reads TGTGCCAGCAGCTTACGGGCTGAAGCTTTCTTT. Its protein product is CASSLRAEAFF.

The chain joins TRBV9 to TRBJ2-2, with D perhaps TRBD1 (6 bases). From germline, CDR1 is SGDLS and CDR2 YYNGEE. Trimming cost V 0 bases and J 7 bases, with 13 bases left between them. CDR3 size: 15 residues. The CDR3: CASSVDQGKVGELFF. Written as DNA, the CDR3 is TGTGCCAGCAGCGTAGATCAGGGGAAAGTCGGGGAGCTGTTTTTT. The full variable domain, in which reference TRBV9 and TRBJ2-2 provide the parts outside the CDR3, is DSGVTQTPKHLITATGQRVTLRCSPRSGDLSVYWYQQSLDQGLQFLIQYYNGEERAKGNILERFSAQQFPDLHSELNLSSLELGDSALYFCASSVDQGKVGELFFGEGSRLTVL.

The V call is TRBV11-3, the J call TRBJ2-7; TRBD2 is a possible D gene (6 bases). Germline V gene data show CDR1 as SGHNT and CDR2 as YENEEA. This CDR3 region has 13 residues. V was cut by 5 bases and J by 6 bases, with 14 bases left in between. The chain's CDR3 is CASSQSGGTEQYF. In nucleotides, the CDR3 is TGTGCCAGCAGCCAAAGTGGAGGGACCGAGCAGTACTTC.

The chain has TRBV4-2 and TRBJ2-3; 13 bases agree with TRBD2. This CDR3 comprises 16 residues. Trimming cost V 4 bases and J 7 bases; bases outside gene matches: 8. CDR1 and CDR2 from the germline V gene are LGHNA and YNFKEQ. The CDR3 sequence is CASSRETSGGSYTQYF. CDR3 DNA: TGTGCCAGCAGCCGCGAGACTAGCGGGGGGTCTTATACGCAGTATTTT.

On this clone itself: Other nucleotide sequences from this sample produce the same CDR3. V gene TRBV9 combines with J gene TRBJ2-3, with D hard to call. Per the germline V gene, CDR1 is SGDLS and CDR2 is YYNGEE. V was shortened by 3 bases and J by 3 bases, with 5 bases between the two germline ends. The CDR3 has 12 amino acids. For the CDR3, the DNA is TGTGCCAGCAGCGGGCGGACAGATACGCAGTATTTT. Residues: CASSGRTDTQYF.

V gene TRBV28 combines with J gene TRBJ1-3; D not resolved. There are 13 residues in the CDR3. CDR1 is MDHEN, CDR2 SYDVKM, per germline. Trimming cost V 7 bases and J 0 bases, with 7 bases left between them. The CDR3 protein is CASIANSGNTIYF. Written as DNA, the CDR3 is TGTGCCAGCATAGCCAACTCTGGAAACACCATATATTTT.

V gene TRBV30 combines with J gene TRBJ1-2; D is perhaps TRBD1 (5 bases). Trimming removed 3 bases at V and 4 bases at J, with 12 bases between. Germline CDR1 reads GTSNPN; CDR2 reads SVGIG (reference sequence). This CDR3 spans 13 amino acids. The CDR3 loop is CAWSNRGVYGYTF. The CDR3 nucleotides are TGTGCCTGGAGCAATCGGGGGGTCTATGGCTACACCTTC.

The rearrangement joins TRBV15 to TRBJ2-7; D is possibly TRBD1 (5 bases). Germline assignment: CDR1 LNHNV and CDR2 YYDKDF (reference sequence). There are 15 residues in the CDR3. Trimming removed 1 base from V and 2 bases from J, with 12 bases in between. CDR3: CATSRGAQGTYEQYF. CDR3 sequence (DNA): TGTGCCACCAGCAGAGGAGCCCAGGGAACCTACGAGCAGTACTTC.

This clone has a handful of counts. J is TRBJ2-5 and V is TRBV9, with a tentative D call TRBD2 (6 bases). V was trimmed by 0 bases and J by 5 bases, leaving 17 bases between them. CDR1 and CDR2 (germline): SGDLS, YYNGEE. There are 16 residues in the CDR3. The CDR3 DNA follows: TGTGCCAGCAGCGTAGTTGGGAGGACAAGATGGGAGACCCAGTACTTC. Protein product: CASSVVGRTRWETQYF.

In this sample, this clone is medium-sized. This chain uses TRBV6-4 with TRBJ2-3; 10 nucleotides align to TRBD2. This CDR3 is 16 amino acids long. V gave up 4 bases and J gave up 4 bases; unmatched junction bases: 8. CDR1 MRHNA and CDR2 SNTAGT come from the germline V gene. CDR3: CASSGESGRGPDTQYF. The CDR3 DNA reads as TGTGCCAGCAGTGGAGAAAGCGGGAGGGGACCAGATACGCAGTATTTT.

The chain carries TRBV27 and TRBJ2-2, with a tentative D call TRBD2 (5 bases). Germline V gene lookup returns CDR1 MNHEY and CDR2 SMNVEV (reference sequence). The CDR3 has 15 residues. Deletions cut 4 bases from V and 6 bases from J, with 15 bases between. The CDR3 region is CASSSGTRYSGELFF. CDR3 DNA sequence: TGTGCCAGCAGTTCGGGAACTAGATACTCCGGGGAGCTGTTTTTT.

CDR3 sequence: CASSQQGARTEAFF. The CDR3, as DNA: TGTGCCAGCAGTCAACAGGGGGCGCGGACTGAAGCTTTCTTT. The chain combines TRBV27 with TRBJ1-1, with TRBD1 matching over 9 bases. Trimming removed 5 bases from V and 5 bases from J; junction bases left unmatched: 6. Germline values: CDR1 MNHEY, CDR2 SMNVEV (reference sequence). The CDR3 runs to 14 residues.

The V and J genes are TRBV27 and TRBJ2-1, with 10 bases identical to TRBD2. There are 19 residues in the CDR3. V shed 3 bases, J shed 4 bases, and the junction held 15 bases outside the gene matches. The germline V gene has CDR1 MNHEY and CDR2 SMNVEV (reference sequence). In DNA, the CDR3 is TGTGCCAGCAGTTTGTTCAGGTCCTCTAGCGGGGGACCGTACAATGAGCAGTTCTTC. Translated: CASSLFRSSSGGPYNEQFF.

This chain uses TRBV11-2 with TRBJ1-2; maybe TRBD1 (5 bases). Germline CDR1 SGHAT, CDR2 FQNNGV. V was trimmed by 3 bases and J by 0 bases, leaving 17 bases between them. This CDR3 region has 17 residues. DNA of the CDR3: TGTGCCAGCAGCTTGGGGCCTCGCCCTCTCACTAACTATGGCTACACCTTC. Protein product: CASSLGPRPLTNYGYTF.

CDR3 bases: TGTGCCAGCAGCCAGGGGGGCAGCTCAGGCTATGAGCAGTTCTTC. Translation gives CASSQGGSSGYEQFF. The chain is built from TRBV7-3 and TRBJ2-1; a weak D match, TRBD1 (7 bases). Germline values: CDR1 SGHTA, CDR2 FQGTGA. The length of the CDR3 is 15 residues. V dropped 5 bases and J dropped 8 bases, with 19 bases sitting between them.